A single sample gave rise to the 21 T cell receptor beta chains below, sequenced in a study of identical twins. TCRdb ran MiXCR on the 5' RACE reads and lists one entry per CDR3 protein. Of around 280,000 distinct CDR3 sequences detected, roughly 8.6% appear once; the ten largest clones hold about 2.1%. These sequences were also reported in another study, on yellow fever vaccine responses in identical twins.

Sequences were obtained from memory (CD45RO+) T cells sorted from blood. Receptors were obtained from a woman between 18 and 29 years old in good health.

The chain recombines TRBV24-1 with TRBJ2-5; D remains ambiguous. CDR1 and CDR2 from the germline V gene are KGHDR and SFDVKD. V was clipped by 4 bases and J by 7 bases, with 6 bases between them. The CDR3 runs 11 residues. The CDR3 region has the DNA TGTGCCACCAGTGAGTCAAGGACCCAGTACTTC. It is translated as CATSESRTQYF.

This clonotype was picked up a small number of times. This chain joins TRBV12-3 or TRBV12-4 and TRBJ2-3; D gene unclear. This CDR3 is built from 13 residues. Trimming shortened V by 1 base and J by 2 bases, and 4 bases separated the two germline ends. The DNA of the CDR3 is TGTGCCAGCAGTTTAGACACCACAGATACGCAGTATTTT. Translation gives CASSLDTTDTQYF.

This clonotype was found many times. The chain recombines TRBV7-2 with TRBJ1-3, with D possibly matching TRBD1 (5 bases). The CDR3 has 16 residues. Germline loops: CDR1 SGHTA, CDR2 FQGNSA. V dropped 2 bases and J dropped 3 bases, with 14 bases sitting between them. CDR3 residues: CASSLLAGRYGNTIYF. The CDR3 coding sequence is TGTGCCAGCAGCTTATTGGCAGGGCGATATGGAAACACCATATATTTT.

The chain joins TRBV6-1 to TRBJ1-1; D not certain. The CDR3 is made up of 14 amino acids. V gave up 3 bases and J gave up 1 base, with 9 bases separating them. Germline CDR1 and CDR2: MNHNS and SASEGT. DNA for the CDR3: TGTGCCAGCAGTGACAGGACGGGGAACACTGAAGCTTTCTTT. It encodes CASSDRTGNTEAFF.

This sequence joins TRBV6-1 and TRBJ2-7; TRBD1 matches at 10 bases. The CDR3 length is 15 residues. V was pared by 3 bases and J by 7 bases, with 9 bases of the junction left unmatched. Germline CDR1 is MNHNS and CDR2 is SASEGT. CDR3 region: CASSETGGSLGEQYV. In nucleotides, the CDR3 is TGTGCCAGCAGTGAGACAGGGGGCTCTCTTGGGGAGCAGTACGTC.

This clonotype was seen many times. This chain uses TRBV29-1 with TRBJ2-3, with 8 positions matching TRBD1. Germline CDR1 is SQVTM and CDR2 is ANQGSEA. The CDR3 length is 12 residues. V lost 7 bases and J lost 3; bases outside the gene matches: 3. In nucleotides, the CDR3 is TGCAGCGGGACAGGGAATACAGATACGCAGTATTTT. It encodes CSGTGNTDTQYF.

This clonotype was seen more than once but under ten times. This chain links TRBV20-1 with TRBJ1-6, with a possible D match to TRBD1 (5 bases). The V gene's germline CDR1 is DFQATT and CDR2 SNEGSKA (reference sequence). CDR3 length: 14 amino acids. V gave up 0 bases and J gave up 7 bases, with 10 bases separating them. Written as DNA, the CDR3 is TGCAGTGCTAGAGAAACAGGAGGGAATTCACCCCTCCACTTT. Its translation is CSARETGGNSPLHF.

In this sample, this clonotype turned up a few times. The chain joins TRBV28 to TRBJ1-5; D is possibly TRBD1 (6 bases). The CDR3 extends over 13 amino acids. CDR1 and CDR2 (germline): MDHEN, SYDVKM. Trimming removed 8 bases at V and 5 bases at J, with 13 bases between. The CDR3 sequence: CASLGRGDQPQHF. As DNA, the CDR3 is TGTGCCAGCCTGGGCAGGGGCGATCAGCCCCAGCATTTT.

This clonotype was seen many times. The chain employs TRBV6-2 or TRBV6-3 and TRBJ2-3; D assignment may be TRBD1 or TRBD2 (5 bases each). CDR3 length: 14 residues. The germline V and J ends were trimmed by 7 bases and 2 bases, with 13 bases remaining between them. Germline assignment: CDR1 MNHEY and CDR2 SVGEGT. The CDR3 reads CASILGEHTDTQYF. For the CDR3, the DNA is TGTGCCAGCATCTTGGGGGAACACACAGATACGCAGTATTTT.

This chain connects TRBV15 to TRBJ1-1, with D tentatively TRBD1 (5 bases). The CDR3 runs 12 residues. With 4 bases removed from V and 9 bases from J, the gap between germline ends came to 12 bases. The germline V gene encodes CDR1 LNHNV and CDR2 YYDKDF (reference sequence). CDR3 loop: CATSNIDRKAFF. Here the CDR3 DNA reads TGTGCCACCAGCAATATAGACAGAAAAGCTTTCTTT.

The chain has TRBV28 and TRBJ2-7; no clear D gene. Per germline, CDR1 MDHEN and CDR2 SYDVKM. CDR3 size: 12 residues. Trimming took off 6 bases at V and 4 bases at J, with 10 bases between the two ends. For the CDR3, the DNA is TGTGCCAGCAGCCCATCGATTTACGAGCAGTACGTC. Translation: CASSPSIYEQYV.

V gene TRBV28 combines with J gene TRBJ2-7; D remains ambiguous. CDR3 length: 11 residues. Trimming stripped 1 base from V and 9 bases from J, with 7 bases between. The germline V gene encodes CDR1 MDHEN and CDR2 SYDVKM. CDR3 DNA sequence: TGTGCCAGCAGTTTATACGCTGTGCAGTACTTC. It yields the protein CASSLYAVQYF.

This clonotype was observed many times. The V gene is TRBV24-1, the J gene TRBJ2-1; 11 bases are a match to TRBD2. The CDR3 spans 16 residues. Germline V gene data show CDR1 as KGHDR and CDR2 as SFDVKD. Trimming took 0 bases from V and 6 from J; bases not matched to a gene: 3. The CDR3 reads CATSDLSSGGANEQFF. CDR3 sequence (DNA): TGTGCCACCAGTGATTTGAGTAGCGGGGGGGCCAATGAGCAGTTCTTC.

The chain recombines TRBV5-1 with TRBJ2-7; 9 nucleotides agree with TRBD1. CDR3 size: 14 residues. The J segment lost 7 bases and the V segment lost 4 bases, leaving 9 bases of the junction unmatched. Germline V CDR1 and CDR2: SGHRS, YFSETQ. This chain's CDR3 is CASSSRQGGAEQYF. CDR3 in DNA: TGCGCCAGCAGCAGCAGACAGGGGGGGGCAGAGCAGTACTTC.

This clonotype has a handful of counts. The chain couples TRBV28 to TRBJ1-2; TRBD1 matches 7 bases. The CDR3 is 15 residues long. Germline CDR1 reads MDHEN; CDR2 reads SYDVKM. J gave up 5 bases and V 5 bases, and 11 bases lay outside the gene matches. CDR3 nucleotide sequence: TGTGCCAGCAGTAGACAGGGCGTTACGATTTATGGCTACACCTTC. Its translation: CASSRQGVTIYGYTF.

The chain combines TRBV7-3 with TRBJ2-1, with D possibly matching TRBD1 (7 bases). In germline, CDR1 is SGHTA, CDR2 FQGTGA. The germline V and J ends were trimmed by 2 bases and 7 bases, with 15 bases remaining between them. The CDR3 length is 15 residues. This chain's CDR3 is CASSLGQGGTNEQFF. CDR3 DNA sequence: TGTGCCAGCAGCTTAGGGCAGGGGGGAACGAATGAGCAGTTCTTC. Full variable domain (missing parts from reference TRBV7-3 and TRBJ2-1): GAGVSQTPSNKVTEKGKYVELRCDPISGHTALYWYRQSLGQGPEFLIYFQGTGAADDSGLPNDRFFAVRPEGSVSTLKIQRTERGDSAVYLCASSLGQGGTNEQFFGPGTRLTVL.

This clonotype has ten or more counts. The chain couples TRBV6-1 to TRBJ1-5, with a tentative D call TRBD1 (6 bases). The length of the CDR3 is 15 residues. CDR1 and CDR2 from the germline V gene are MNHNS and SASEGT. Trimming left V 8 bases short and J 1 base short, with 15 bases between. Written as DNA, the CDR3 is TGTGCCAGCGGAACCCAGGGGAGCAGCAATCAGCCCCAGCATTTT. Its translation is CASGTQGSSNQPQHF.

This chain uses TRBV12-3 or TRBV12-4 with TRBJ1-2; D gene ambiguous. V shed 1 base and J shed 4 bases, with 13 bases lying between them. The CDR3 has 15 amino acids. CDR3 amino acids: CASSLESGRFYGYTF. CDR3 bases: TGTGCCAGCAGTTTAGAATCGGGCCGATTCTATGGCTACACCTTC.

The table lists this clonotype with a few counts. The gene calls are TRBV11-2 and TRBJ1-4; the D is unclear. In germline, CDR1 is SGHAT, CDR2 FQNNGV. This CDR3 has 16 amino acids. V lost 5 bases to trimming and J lost 0 bases, with 13 bases between them. The CDR3 protein is CASSPYNLATNEKLFF. CDR3 sequence (DNA): TGTGCCAGCAGCCCCTATAACTTGGCAACTAATGAAAAACTGTTTTTT.

This clonotype has a handful of counts. The chain joins TRBV10-3 to TRBJ1-2; D might be TRBD1 (5 bases). Germline V gives CDR1 ENHRY, CDR2 SYGVKD. The CDR3 has 11 residues. V was shortened by 4 bases and J by 5 bases, with 5 bases between the two germline ends. CDR3 coding DNA: TGTGCCATCAGTGCAGGGTATGGCTACACCTTC. Protein product: CAISAGYGYTF.

This clonotype was picked up many times. This chain connects TRBV24-1 to TRBJ2-3; a weak D match, TRBD2 (6 bases). This CDR3 is built from 15 residues. The V gene lost 4 bases and the J gene lost 4 bases, with 14 bases spanning the gap. The germline V gene has CDR1 KGHDR and CDR2 SFDVKD. The CDR3 nucleotides are TGTGCCACCAGTGACGGGCGCGGGATCGCAGATACGCAGTATTTT. It is translated as CATSDGRGIADTQYF.